This T cell receptor beta chain was sequenced in a study of graft-versus-host responses after intestinal transplantation. Concerning this clone itself: Its matching antigen is unknown.

Findings and limits, study-wide: Allografts of patients with graft-donor T cell macrochimerism showed high graft-versus-host to host-versus-graft clone ratios. Recipient marrow held GvH clones, some first seen in ileum or blood. Early after transplant, HvG clones declined as circulating GvH clones peaked.

This CDR3 comprises 14 residues. Germline lookup yields CDR1 LNHNV and CDR2 YYDKDF (reference sequence). With 1 base removed from V and 5 bases from J, the gap between germline ends came to 11 bases. Using immunoSEQ multiplex PCR, the repertoire was profiled, and TCRdb retains in-frame clones only, with some absent. Among 20,000 or so clones listed, 82% were seen once. This chain uses TRBV15 with TRBJ1-2; TRBD1 is a possible D gene (6 bases). The source material was PBMCs, sampled 14 days after transplant. The sequence derives from a human patient who received an intestinal transplant, so some T cells may come from the graft donor. CDR3 sequence: CATSRVGQGYGYTF. CDR3 DNA: TGTGCCACCAGCAGAGTCGGGCAGGGGTATGGCTACACCTTC.